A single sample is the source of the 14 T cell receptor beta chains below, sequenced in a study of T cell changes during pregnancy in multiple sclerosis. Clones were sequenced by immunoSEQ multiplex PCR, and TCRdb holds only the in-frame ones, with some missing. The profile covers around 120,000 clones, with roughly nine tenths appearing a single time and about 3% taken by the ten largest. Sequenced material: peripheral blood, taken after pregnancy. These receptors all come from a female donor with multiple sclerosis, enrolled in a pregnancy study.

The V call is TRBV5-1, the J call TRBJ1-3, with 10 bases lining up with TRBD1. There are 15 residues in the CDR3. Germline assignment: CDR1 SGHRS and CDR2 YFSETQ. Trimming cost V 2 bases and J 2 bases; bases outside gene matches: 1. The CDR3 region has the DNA TGCGCCAGCAGCTTAGGGACAGGGGCTGGAAACACCATATATTTT. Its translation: CASSLGTGAGNTIYF.

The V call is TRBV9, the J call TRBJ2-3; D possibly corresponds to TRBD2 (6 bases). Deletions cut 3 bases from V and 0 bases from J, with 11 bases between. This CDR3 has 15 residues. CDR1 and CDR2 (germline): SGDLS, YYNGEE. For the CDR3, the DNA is TGTGCCAGCAGCGCGGGGGTAACTAGCACAGATACGCAGTATTTT. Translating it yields CASSAGVTSTDTQYF.

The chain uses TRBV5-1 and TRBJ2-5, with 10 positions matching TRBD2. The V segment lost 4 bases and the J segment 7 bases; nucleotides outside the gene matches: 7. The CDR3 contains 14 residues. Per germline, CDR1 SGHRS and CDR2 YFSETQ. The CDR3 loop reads CASSLLAGEGTQYF. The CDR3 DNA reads TGCGCCAGCAGCCTCCTAGCGGGGGAAGGGACCCAGTACTTC.

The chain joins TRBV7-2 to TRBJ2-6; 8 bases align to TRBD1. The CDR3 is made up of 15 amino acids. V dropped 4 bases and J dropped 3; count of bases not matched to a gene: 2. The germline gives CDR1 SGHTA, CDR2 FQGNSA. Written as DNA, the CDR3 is TGTGCCAGCAGCTGGACAGGGAGTGGGGCCAACGTCCTGACTTTC. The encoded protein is CASSWTGSGANVLTF.

In DNA, the CDR3 is TGTGCCAGCAGTTACTCGAGGTACCAAGAGACCCAGTACTTC. Protein product: CASSYSRYQETQYF. The chain joins TRBV6-5 to TRBJ2-5; D uncertain. CDR3 length: 14 residues. From germline, CDR1 is MNHEY and CDR2 SVGAGI. Trimming removed 0 bases at V and 0 bases at J, with 5 bases between.

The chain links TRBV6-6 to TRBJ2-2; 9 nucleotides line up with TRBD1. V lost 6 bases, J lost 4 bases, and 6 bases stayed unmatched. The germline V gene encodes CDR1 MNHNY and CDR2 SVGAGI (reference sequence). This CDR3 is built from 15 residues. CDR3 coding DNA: TGTGCCAGCAGCACCCGGGACAGGGTCACCGGGGAGCTGTTTTTT. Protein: CASSTRDRVTGELFF.

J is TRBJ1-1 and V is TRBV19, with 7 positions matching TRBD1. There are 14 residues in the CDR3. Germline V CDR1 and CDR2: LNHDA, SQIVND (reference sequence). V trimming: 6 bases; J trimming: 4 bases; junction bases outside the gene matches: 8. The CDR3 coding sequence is TGTGCCAGTAGGGGCAGGGGGGTGAGCACTGAAGCTTTCTTT. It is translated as CASRGRGVSTEAFF.

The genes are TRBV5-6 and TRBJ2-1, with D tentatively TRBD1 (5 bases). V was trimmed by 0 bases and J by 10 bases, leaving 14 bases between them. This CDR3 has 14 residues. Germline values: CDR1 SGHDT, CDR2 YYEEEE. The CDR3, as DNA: TGTGCCAGCAGCTTGGAGGCCAGGGTTGAGGAGCAGTTCTTC. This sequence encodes CASSLEARVEEQFF.

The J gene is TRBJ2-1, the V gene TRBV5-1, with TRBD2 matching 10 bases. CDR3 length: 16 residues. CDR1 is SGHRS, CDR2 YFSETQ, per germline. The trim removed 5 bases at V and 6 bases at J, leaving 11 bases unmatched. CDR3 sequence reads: CASRFFPSGGVNEQFF. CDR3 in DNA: TGCGCCAGCAGATTTTTCCCTAGCGGGGGTGTCAATGAGCAGTTCTTC.

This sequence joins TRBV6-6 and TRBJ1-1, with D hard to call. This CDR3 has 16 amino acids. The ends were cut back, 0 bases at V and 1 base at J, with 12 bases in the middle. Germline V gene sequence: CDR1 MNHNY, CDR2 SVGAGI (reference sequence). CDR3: CASSYSYAGKNTEAFF. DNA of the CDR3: TGTGCCAGCAGTTACTCGTACGCAGGCAAGAACACTGAAGCTTTCTTT.

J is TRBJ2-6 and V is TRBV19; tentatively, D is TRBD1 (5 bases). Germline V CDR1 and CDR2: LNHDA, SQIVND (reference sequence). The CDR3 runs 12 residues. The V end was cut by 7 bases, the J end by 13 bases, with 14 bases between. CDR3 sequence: CASTAGLKVLTF. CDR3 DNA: TGTGCCAGTACCGCAGGGCTAAAGGTCCTGACTTTC.

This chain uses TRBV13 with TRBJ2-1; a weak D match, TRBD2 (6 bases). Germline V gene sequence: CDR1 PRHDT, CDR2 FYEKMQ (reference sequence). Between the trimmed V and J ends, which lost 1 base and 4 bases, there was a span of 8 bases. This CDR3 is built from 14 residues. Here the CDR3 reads CASSLAGTYNEQFF. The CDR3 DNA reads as TGTGCCAGCAGCTTAGCGGGGACTTACAATGAGCAGTTCTTC.

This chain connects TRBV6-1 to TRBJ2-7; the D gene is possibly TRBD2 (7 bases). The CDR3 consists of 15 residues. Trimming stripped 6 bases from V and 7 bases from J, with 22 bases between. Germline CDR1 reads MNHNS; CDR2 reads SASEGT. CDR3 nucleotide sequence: TGTGCCAGCAGGGGGGGGCAGGAACCCCCGGGGGAGCAGTACTTC. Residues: CASRGGQEPPGEQYF.

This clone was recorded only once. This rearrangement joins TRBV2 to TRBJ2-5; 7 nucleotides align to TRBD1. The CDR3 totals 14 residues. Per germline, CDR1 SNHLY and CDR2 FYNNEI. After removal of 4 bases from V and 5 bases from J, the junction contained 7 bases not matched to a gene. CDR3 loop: CASSVGGDWETQYF. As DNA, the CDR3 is TGTGCCAGCAGTGTAGGGGGCGATTGGGAGACCCAGTACTTC. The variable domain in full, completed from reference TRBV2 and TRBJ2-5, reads EPEVTQTPSHQVTQMGQEVILRCVPISNHLYFYWYRQILGQKVEFLVSFYNNEISEKSEIFDDQFSVERPDGSNFTLKIRSTKLEDSAMYFCASSVGGDWETQYFGPGTRLLVL.